Presented here are 20 T cell receptor beta chains from one specimen sequenced in a study of blood T cell repertoires in COVID-19. Method: immunoSEQ multiplex PCR; TCRdb's copy keeps in-frame clones and lacks some. Among nearly 200,000 clones listed, approximately 91% were seen once. Sequencing was carried out using peripheral blood. The receptors originated from a woman in her 40s who had recovered from COVID-19.

The rearrangement joins TRBV5-1 to TRBJ2-1, with D possibly TRBD2 on 6 matching bases. The CDR3 runs 16 residues. V gave up 1 base and J gave up 0 bases, with 11 bases separating them. CDR1 and CDR2 from the germline V gene are SGHRS and YFSETQ. CDR3 protein: CASSLLFGSSYNEQFF. CDR3 bases: TGCGCCAGCAGCTTGTTATTCGGGAGCTCCTACAATGAGCAGTTCTTC.

The J gene is TRBJ2-7, the V gene TRBV9; 9 nucleotides line up with TRBD1. In germline, CDR1 is SGDLS, CDR2 YYNGEE. CDR3 size: 14 residues. V was pared by 4 bases and J by 4 bases, with 6 bases of the junction left unmatched. CDR3 sequence: CASSSGTGQYEQYF. Written as DNA, the CDR3 is TGTGCCAGCAGCTCTGGGACAGGGCAATACGAGCAGTACTTC. The full variable domain, in which reference TRBV9 and TRBJ2-7 provide the parts outside the CDR3, is DSGVTQTPKHLITATGQRVTLRCSPRSGDLSVYWYQQSLDQGLQFLIQYYNGEERAKGNILERFSAQQFPDLHSELNLSSLELGDSALYFCASSSGTGQYEQYFGPGTRLTVT.

V gene TRBV3-1 (or the pseudogene TRBV3-2) combines with J gene TRBJ2-3; 16 bases are shared with TRBD2. Germline trimming cut 3 bases from V and 5 bases from J; bases unmatched to any gene: 11. There are 19 residues in the CDR3. Germline loops: CDR1 LGHDT, CDR2 YNNKEL (reference sequence). CDR3 sequence (DNA): TGTGCCAGCAGCCAGTCACCGGGACTAGCGGGAGGGCCGGTAGATACGCAGTATTTT. Protein: CASSQSPGLAGGPVDTQYF.

The rearrangement uses TRBV5-1 and TRBJ2-7, with D perhaps matching TRBD1 (7 bases). V lost 0 bases and J lost 6, with 13 bases in between. The CDR3 spans 14 residues. Per germline, CDR1 SGHRS and CDR2 YFSETQ. The CDR3 loop reads CASSLGQGGGEQYF. Here the CDR3 DNA reads TGCGCCAGCAGCTTGGGACAGGGAGGAGGCGAGCAGTACTTC.

V is TRBV5-1 and J is TRBJ1-6; D is ambiguous. The V and J ends lost 1 base and 10 bases respectively, with 21 bases between them. This CDR3 comprises 17 residues. Germline V CDR1 and CDR2: SGHRS, YFSETQ. Here the CDR3 reads CASSLTPATAGVSPLHF. DNA of the CDR3: TGCGCCAGCAGCTTGACCCCAGCGACGGCCGGGGTATCACCCCTCCACTTT.

The chain is built from TRBV18 and TRBJ2-3; 7 bases match TRBD1. This CDR3 has 16 residues. CDR1 and CDR2 from the germline V gene are KGHSH and LQKENI. V shed 2 bases and J 3 bases; nucleotides not matched to a gene: 8. Here the CDR3 DNA reads TGTGCCAGCTCACCAGTAACAGGGGTTGGGACAGATACGCAGTATTTT. Translation: CASSPVTGVGTDTQYF.

DNA for the CDR3: TGCGCCAGCAGCTTGCTAGAGGGCGGGGAGCTGTTTTTT. Protein sequence: CASSLLEGGELFF. The chain uses TRBV5-1 and TRBJ2-2, with TRBD2 as a possible D gene (5 bases). The V end was cut by 1 base, the J end by 7 bases, with 8 bases between. Per the germline V gene, CDR1 is SGHRS and CDR2 is YFSETQ. This CDR3 is built from 13 residues.

The chain couples TRBV30 to TRBJ2-7; 8 bases line up with TRBD1. The CDR3 extends over 13 amino acids. Germline V gene sequence: CDR1 GTSNPN, CDR2 SVGIG (reference sequence). The J segment lost 7 bases and the V segment lost 5 bases, leaving 10 bases of the junction unmatched. The chain's CDR3 is CAWDRGYFSEQYF. Here the CDR3 DNA reads TGTGCCTGGGACAGGGGATATTTCTCTGAGCAGTACTTC.

V gene TRBV29-1 combines with J gene TRBJ2-1, with a tentative D call TRBD1 (5 bases). The CDR3 extends over 14 amino acids. CDR1 and CDR2 from the germline V gene are SQVTM and ANQGSEA. The V end was cut by 3 bases, the J end by 7 bases, with 16 bases between. DNA for the CDR3: TGCAGCGTTGAGGCGTGGCAGGGATGGAATGAGCAGTTCTTC. Translated: CSVEAWQGWNEQFF.

This clone showed up just once. The chain recombines TRBV19 with TRBJ2-2; possibly TRBD1 for D (6 bases). Trimming removed 6 bases at V and 0 bases at J, with 17 bases between. This CDR3 contains 17 residues. CDR1 and CDR2 (germline): LNHDA, SQIVND (reference sequence). The CDR3 coding sequence is TGTGCCAGTAGCAGAGGGACACCGACTTCGAACACCGGGGAGCTGTTTTTT. Protein sequence: CASSRGTPTSNTGELFF. Filled out from reference TRBV19 and TRBJ2-2, the complete variable domain reads DGGITQSPKYLFRKEGQNVTLSCEQNLNHDAMYWYRQDPGQGLRLIYYSQIVNDFQKGDIAEGYSVSREKKESFPLTVTSAQKNPTAFYLCASSRGTPTSNTGELFFGEGSRLTVL.

The genes are TRBV3-1 (or the pseudogene TRBV3-2) and TRBJ2-3; 10 nucleotides match TRBD2. Trimming removed 1 base from V and 5 bases from J; junction bases left unmatched: 3. This CDR3 comprises 15 residues. The germline V gene encodes CDR1 LGHDT and CDR2 YNNKEL (reference sequence). The CDR3 loop reads CASSQGPSGGDTQYF. For the CDR3, the DNA is TGTGCCAGCAGCCAAGGCCCTAGCGGGGGAGATACGCAGTATTTT.

V usage is TRBV9 and J usage is TRBJ2-5; 11 nucleotides align to TRBD2. The CDR3 is 16 amino acids. CDR1 and CDR2 from the germline V gene are SGDLS and YYNGEE. Trimming took 3 bases from V and 5 from J; bases not matched to a gene: 9. The CDR3: CASSDATSGVRETQYF. The CDR3 nucleotides are TGTGCCAGCAGCGATGCGACTAGCGGGGTCAGGGAGACCCAGTACTTC.

Notes on this clone: The sample carries other DNA sequences with the same CDR3. V usage is TRBV5-1 and J usage is TRBJ2-5; a possible D gene is TRBD2 (5 bases). This CDR3 is built from 13 residues. V was trimmed by 0 bases and J by 5 bases, leaving 8 bases between them. Germline V gene data show CDR1 as SGHRS and CDR2 as YFSETQ. The CDR3 region is CASSLGRGETQYF. The CDR3 DNA sequence: TGCGCCAGCAGCTTGGGAAGAGGGGAGACCCAGTACTTC.

V gene TRBV19 combines with J gene TRBJ2-6, with D possibly TRBD1 on 6 matching bases. The CDR3 has 18 residues. The germline CDR1 and CDR2 sequences are LNHDA and SQIVND (reference sequence). V was pared by 3 bases and J by 2 bases, with 17 bases between. The CDR3, as DNA: TGTGCCAGTAGTATGATAGGGGACATTGCCGCTGGGGCCAACGTCCTGACTTTC. Translation: CASSMIGDIAAGANVLTF.

Comments on this clone: Compared with germline, one end of the junction differs, possibly owing to a read error. V usage is TRBV18 and J usage is TRBJ1-3; tentative D call: TRBD1 (6 bases). Per germline, CDR1 KGHSH and CDR2 LQKENI. The CDR3 covers 14 residues. The CDR3 loop reads CASSTPDRGNTIYF. The CDR3 region has the DNA TGTGCCAGCTCAACACCCGACAGGGGAAACACCATATATTTT.

The chain links TRBV12-3 or TRBV12-4 to TRBJ1-2, with no clear D. The CDR3 covers 11 residues. V lost 8 bases and J lost 5, with 9 bases in between. CDR3: CASAVWYGYTF. In nucleotides, the CDR3 is TGTGCCAGCGCGGTTTGGTATGGCTACACCTTC.

The chain combines TRBV28 with TRBJ1-5; 10 positions match TRBD1. J lost 5 bases, V lost 10 bases, and 11 bases had no gene match. This CDR3 has 15 residues. Germline V CDR1 and CDR2: MDHEN, SYDVKM. CDR3 nucleotide sequence: TGTGCCACATGTTCCGGGACAGGGGTCTATCAGCCCCAGCATTTT. This sequence encodes CATCSGTGVYQPQHF.

CDR3 DNA sequence: TGTGCCAGCAGTGGGACAGAGATGAACACTGAAGCTTTCTTT. It specifies CASSGTEMNTEAFF. This chain links TRBV27 with TRBJ1-1; 7 bases line up with TRBD1. In germline, CDR1 is MNHEY, CDR2 SMNVEV (reference sequence). The V segment lost 5 bases and the J segment 0 bases; nucleotides outside the gene matches: 3. This CDR3 comprises 14 residues.

The chain links TRBV18 to TRBJ1-1; D is ambiguous. The germline V gene encodes CDR1 KGHSH and CDR2 LQKENI. The V gene lost 5 bases and the J gene lost 4 bases, with 8 bases spanning the gap. This CDR3 is 12 amino acids long. As DNA, the CDR3 is TGTGCCAGCTCAACCCTGGCCACTGAAGCTTTCTTT. Amino acid sequence: CASSTLATEAFF.

The chain recombines TRBV6-6 with TRBJ2-1, with TRBD2 as a possible D gene (5 bases). V was pared by 8 bases and J by 0 bases, with 14 bases between. This CDR3 is 15 amino acids long. CDR1 MNHNY and CDR2 SVGAGI come from the germline V gene (reference sequence). CDR3 residues: CASWSGVGSYNEQFF. DNA of the CDR3: TGTGCCAGCTGGAGCGGAGTGGGCTCCTACAATGAGCAGTTCTTC.